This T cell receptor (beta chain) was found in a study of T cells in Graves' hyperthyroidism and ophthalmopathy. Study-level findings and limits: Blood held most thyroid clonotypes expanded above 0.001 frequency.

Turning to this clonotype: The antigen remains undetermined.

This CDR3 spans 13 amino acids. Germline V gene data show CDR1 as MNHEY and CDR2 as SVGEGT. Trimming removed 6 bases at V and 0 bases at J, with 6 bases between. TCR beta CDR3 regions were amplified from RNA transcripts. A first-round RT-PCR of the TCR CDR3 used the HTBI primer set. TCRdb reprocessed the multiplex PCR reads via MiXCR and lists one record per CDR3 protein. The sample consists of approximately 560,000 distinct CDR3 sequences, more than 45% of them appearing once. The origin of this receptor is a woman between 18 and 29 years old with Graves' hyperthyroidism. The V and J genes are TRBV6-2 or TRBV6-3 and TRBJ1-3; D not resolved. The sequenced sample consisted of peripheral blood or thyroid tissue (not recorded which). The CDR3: CASSPISGNTIYF. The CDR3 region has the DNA TGTGCCAGCAGCCCGATCTCTGGAAACACCATATATTTT.